These 26 T cell receptor beta chains were all obtained from the same sample, sequenced in a study of post-analysis software for immune sequencing data. Study observations and caveats: TRBV5-6, TRBV5-1 and TRBV20-1 were among 4 or 5 TRBV segments more frequent in patients than controls.

Every TCR beta cDNA library bore unique molecular identifiers. TCRdb processed the PCR reads anew with MiXCR; each CDR3 protein has one entry. This sample yields about 680,000 distinct CDR3 sequences, of which 59% are seen a single time; about 11% belongs to the top ten. Their cognate antigens are unknown. Sequenced sample: blood. Receptors originate from a girl aged 2 to 10 with multiple sclerosis.

This rearrangement joins TRBV11-3 to TRBJ2-3; TRBD2 is a possible D gene (5 bases). From germline, CDR1 is SGHNT and CDR2 YENEEA. The CDR3 extends over 15 amino acids. V lost 6 bases and J lost 2, with 15 bases in between. CDR3 DNA: TGTGCCAGCAGAGACGGAGGCGAAAACACAGATACGCAGTATTTT. Its translation: CASRDGGENTDTQYF.

V usage is TRBV7-3 and J usage is TRBJ2-1; D is ambiguous. The CDR3 is 13 amino acids. Germline V gives CDR1 SGHTA, CDR2 FQGTGA. V lost 4 bases and J 10 bases, leaving 14 bases between the germline ends. The CDR3 region has the DNA TGTGCCAGCAGCTCCCCGGACGGATCCGAGCAGTTCTTC. As protein: CASSSPDGSEQFF.

This chain links TRBV29-1 with TRBJ2-1; D might be TRBD2 (5 bases). Germline CDR1 is SQVTM and CDR2 is ANQGSEA. Trimming removed 2 bases at V and 10 bases at J, with 12 bases between. The CDR3 sequence is 12 residues long. This CDR3 is CSVERATGEQFF. CDR3 bases: TGCAGCGTTGAAAGGGCGACGGGGGAGCAGTTCTTC.

This clonotype has only a few counts. J is TRBJ2-6 and V is TRBV7-9, with D possibly being TRBD1 (5 bases). Trimming removed 0 bases from V and 4 bases from J, with 7 bases in between. The CDR3 contains 15 residues. Germline V lookup: CDR1 SEHNR, CDR2 FQNEAQ (reference sequence). Written as DNA, the CDR3 is TGTGCCAGCAGCTTAGCAGGGGTCGGGGCCAACGTCCTGACTTTC. It codes for CASSLAGVGANVLTF.

This clonotype came up a few times. The gene calls are TRBV20-1 and TRBJ2-5; D might be TRBD1 (6 bases). In germline, CDR1 is DFQATT, CDR2 SNEGSKA (reference sequence). Trimming took 5 bases from V and 1 from J, leaving 17 bases between them. The CDR3 length is 15 residues. This chain's CDR3 is CSAERQASPQETQYF. The CDR3 DNA reads TGCAGTGCTGAGCGACAGGCATCCCCCCAAGAGACCCAGTACTTC.

The V and J genes are TRBV7-8 and TRBJ2-4, with D perhaps TRBD2 (6 bases). The CDR3 consists of 11 residues. Germline V lookup: CDR1 SGHVS, CDR2 FQNEAQ. V lost 4 bases to trimming and J lost 13 bases, with 11 bases between them. The CDR3 sequence: CASSSIREQYF. CDR3 DNA: TGTGCCAGCAGCTCGATCCGGGAGCAGTACTTC.

V gene TRBV7-9 combines with J gene TRBJ1-3, with D tentatively TRBD1 (5 bases). CDR3 size: 14 residues. Between the trimmed V and J ends, which lost 5 bases and 3 bases, there was a span of 11 bases. The germline gives CDR1 SEHNR, CDR2 FQNEAQ (reference sequence). The CDR3 nucleotides are TGTGCCAGCAGCCCCGGGACGTATGGAAACACCATATATTTT. Translation: CASSPGTYGNTIYF.

This clonotype was seen more than once but under ten times. CDR3 in DNA: TGTGCCAGCAGCTTGTTAAACGAGCAGTACTTC. Protein product: CASSLLNEQYF. This chain links TRBV5-5 with TRBJ2-7; D ambiguous. Deletions cut 1 base from V and 5 bases from J, with 4 bases between. Germline CDR1 reads SGHKS; CDR2 reads YYEKEE (reference sequence). The CDR3 sequence is 11 residues long.

The CDR3 nucleotides are TGTGCCAGCAGCTTACACGGACTAGGAGGGCCCAATGAGCAGTTCTTC. Residues: CASSLHGLGGPNEQFF. The V call is TRBV7-9, the J call TRBJ2-1; 7 bases match TRBD2. The CDR3 totals 16 residues. Germline CDR1 SEHNR, CDR2 FQNEAQ (reference sequence). Unmatched junction bases numbered 10, after V lost 2 bases and J lost 6 bases.

This clonotype was picked up a small number of times. The chain links TRBV6-6 to TRBJ1-2; 7 nucleotides agree with TRBD1. CDR3 length equals 13 residues. Germline values: CDR1 MNHNY, CDR2 SVGAGI (reference sequence). V was pared by 4 bases and J by 6 bases, with 5 bases of the junction left unmatched. CDR3 region: CASSSTGRDGYTF. As DNA, the CDR3 is TGTGCCAGCAGTTCGACAGGGCGAGATGGCTACACCTTC.

This clonotype was detected once. The chain recombines TRBV28 with TRBJ2-1; the D gene is possibly TRBD2 (5 bases). CDR1 and CDR2 from the germline V gene are MDHEN and SYDVKM. CDR3 size: 15 residues. Trimming removed 7 bases at V and 10 bases at J, with 23 bases between. This CDR3 reads CASTSPSDGKREQFF. The DNA for the CDR3 is TGTGCCAGCACCTCACCATCGGACGGGAAAAGAGAGCAGTTCTTC.

DNA of the CDR3: TGTGCCAGCAGTTTTATATCGATTGAAGCTTTCTTT. Its protein product is CASSFISIEAFF. The chain couples TRBV12-3 or TRBV12-4 to TRBJ1-1; unclear D gene. The CDR3 loop spans 12 amino acids. V dropped 3 bases and J dropped 7 bases, with 9 bases sitting between them.

This chain links TRBV6-5 with TRBJ2-1; no reliable D call. V gave up 6 bases and J gave up 0 bases, with 6 bases separating them. Germline assignment: CDR1 MNHEY and CDR2 SVGAGI. The CDR3 is made up of 13 amino acids. CDR3 coding DNA: TGTGCCAGCAGGAGGTCCTCCTACAATGAGCAGTTCTTC. Its translation is CASRRSSYNEQFF.

In its sample, this clonotype was seen a few times. V gene TRBV29-1 combines with J gene TRBJ2-3, with D maybe TRBD2 (5 bases). Per germline, CDR1 SQVTM and CDR2 ANQGSEA. CDR3 size: 11 residues. The V and J ends lost 7 bases and 5 bases respectively, with 10 bases between them. The CDR3 region is CSGGSLDTQYF. Written as DNA, the CDR3 is TGCAGCGGTGGGAGTTTAGATACGCAGTATTTT.

The chain couples TRBV5-4 to TRBJ1-2, with 9 bases fitting TRBD1. The CDR3 sequence is 14 residues long. V lost 3 bases to trimming and J lost 8 bases; unmatched junction nucleotides: 8. Germline V CDR1 and CDR2: SGHNT, YYREEE (reference sequence). CDR3 loop: CASSWAQGARGYTF. The CDR3 nucleotides are TGTGCCAGCAGCTGGGCACAGGGGGCCCGGGGCTACACCTTC.

Of note for this clonotype: The junction does not match germline at one end; this may be a read error. The chain couples TRBV2 to TRBJ2-5; the D gene is possibly TRBD2 (6 bases). Germline CDR1 is SNHLY and CDR2 is FYNNEI. The CDR3 extends over 14 amino acids. The CDR3 DNA reads TGTGCCACCTCAGGGCCCGGGACTCAAGGGACCCAGTACTTC. Translated, it gives CATSGPGTQGTQYF.

This chain joins TRBV12-3 or TRBV12-4 and TRBJ2-7, with D unresolved. The J call is in doubt because the DNA end fits TRBJ2-5 better. The CDR3 consists of 17 residues. CDR3 bases: TGTGCCAGCAGTTTAAGGCCCGGTTGGAGCGTTAAGGAGACCCAGTACTTC. This translates into CASSLRPGWSVKETQYF.

DNA for the CDR3: TGTGCCAGCAGACGGCCGGGACAGACAGATACGCAGTATTTT. Residues: CASRRPGQTDTQYF. The rearrangement joins TRBV6-2 or TRBV6-3 to TRBJ2-3, with TRBD1 matching over 7 bases. CDR3 length: 14 amino acids. With V trimmed by 6 bases and J by 3 bases, 6 bases remained unmatched. Germline CDR1 and CDR2: MNHEY and SVGEGT.

V gene TRBV20-1 combines with J gene TRBJ2-3; 12 bases match TRBD2. V lost 5 bases, J lost 2 bases, and 8 bases stayed unmatched. There are 16 residues in the CDR3. Germline lookup yields CDR1 DFQATT and CDR2 SNEGSKA (reference sequence). CDR3 region: CSAAPTSGGFTDTQYF. The CDR3, as DNA: TGCAGTGCTGCCCCGACTAGCGGGGGTTTCACAGATACGCAGTATTTT.

The chain is built from TRBV5-1 and TRBJ2-3, with 7 bases identical to TRBD2. Germline lookup yields CDR1 SGHRS and CDR2 YFSETQ. The CDR3 loop spans 18 amino acids. V was clipped by 0 bases and J by 0 bases; unmatched bases: 10. In nucleotides, the CDR3 is TGCGCCAGCAGCTTGGTAGTAGCGGGTTACGAAAGCACAGATACGCAGTATTTT. It specifies CASSLVVAGYESTDTQYF.

The V gene is TRBV20-1, the J gene TRBJ2-1; D not certain. This CDR3 is 17 amino acids long. Germline CDR1 reads DFQATT; CDR2 reads SNEGSKA (reference sequence). The ends were cut back, 0 bases at V and 8 bases at J, with 23 bases in the middle. CDR3 nucleotides: TGCAGTGCTAGAGAGGGATGGATAGAGGTAGTGAACGATGAGCAGTTCTTC. It encodes CSAREGWIEVVNDEQFF.

This sequence joins TRBV6-2 or TRBV6-3 and TRBJ2-3; D is undetermined. CDR1 and CDR2 from the germline V gene are MNHEY and SVGEGT. CDR3 length equals 14 residues. CDR3 coding DNA: TGTGCTACCAGCGCGGCCCGCCTCACAGATACGCAGTATTTT. Translating gives CATSAARLTDTQYF.

The chain couples TRBV5-1 to TRBJ2-7, with 9 bases lining up with TRBD2. Germline values: CDR1 SGHRS, CDR2 YFSETQ. The trim removed 0 bases at V and 3 bases at J, leaving 10 bases unmatched. This CDR3 is built from 17 residues. CDR3 nucleotides: TGCGCCAGCAGCTTGGGTCGGCTAGCGGGACCCCTCTACGAGCAGTACTTC. It codes for CASSLGRLAGPLYEQYF. Looking up the rest from reference TRBV5-1 and TRBJ2-7 gives the full variable domain: KAGVTQTPRYLIKTRGQQVTLSCSPISGHRSVSWYQQTPGQGLQFLFEYFSETQRNKGNFPGRFSGRQFSNSRSEMNVSTLELGDSALYLCASSLGRLAGPLYEQYFGPGTRLTVT.

J is TRBJ2-5 and V is TRBV20-1; possibly TRBD2 for D (6 bases). The CDR3 extends over 15 amino acids. Looked up from germline, CDR1 is DFQATT and CDR2 is SNEGSKA (reference sequence). V was trimmed by 1 base and J by 2 bases, leaving 14 bases between them. CDR3 nucleotides: TGCAGTGCTAGAGCGATTAGCGGAGAGCAAGAGACCCAGTACTTC. This translates into CSARAISGEQETQYF.

This sequence joins TRBV7-2 and TRBJ1-5, with D possibly being TRBD1 (6 bases). The CDR3 is made up of 16 amino acids. Germline V gene sequence: CDR1 SGHTA, CDR2 FQGNSA. V was pared by 4 bases and J by 5 bases, with 18 bases between. CDR3 amino acids: CASSYLATGFDQPQHF. Written as DNA, the CDR3 is TGTGCCAGCAGCTACCTAGCGACAGGATTTGATCAGCCCCAGCATTTT.

CDR3 region: CASSGTVGAVVQETQYF. CDR3 nucleotide sequence: TGTGCCAGCAGTGGGACAGTCGGGGCTGTTGTCCAAGAGACCCAGTACTTC. The genes are TRBV28 and TRBJ2-5; TRBD1 matches 7 bases. J was trimmed by 1 base and V by 5 bases; bases with no gene match: 13. Per germline, CDR1 MDHEN and CDR2 SYDVKM. The CDR3 runs 17 residues.